What follows are 2 T cell receptor beta chains derived from one specimen sequenced in a study of blood T cell repertoires in COVID-19. The table came from immunoSEQ multiplex PCR; TCRdb's copy has only in-frame clones and leaves some out. The repertoire holds more than 300,000 clones, with 80% to 90% as singletons. Input material: peripheral blood. The source of these receptors is a woman in her 30s with COVID-19, enrolled during active disease.

V is TRBV10-1 and J is TRBJ2-5, with 10 positions matching TRBD2. The CDR3 length is 14 residues. The V and J ends lost 3 bases and 6 bases, in that order; junction bases with no gene match: 4. Germline V gives CDR1 WNHNN, CDR2 SYGVQD (reference sequence). CDR3 loop: CASSESGRVKTQYF. CDR3 in DNA: TGCGCCAGCAGTGAAAGCGGGAGGGTAAAGACCCAGTACTTC.

This clone was recorded only once. The V and J genes are TRBV6-4 and TRBJ2-3, with D uncertain. The germline V gene has CDR1 MRHNA and CDR2 SNTAGT. V was trimmed by 4 bases and J by 4 bases, leaving 9 bases between them. The CDR3 runs to 13 residues. The CDR3 nucleotides read TGTGCCAGCAGTGTGTTAGCCGCAGATACGCAGTATTTT. Translation: CASSVLAADTQYF.